Listed below are T cell receptor beta chains from one sample, sequenced in a study of shared clonotypes between healthy human individuals. The assay was immunoSEQ multiplex PCR, and TCRdb's table has in-frame clones only and misses some. The data show about 1.5 million clones, with 98% seen just once and 0.4% to 0.55% held by the top ten. Specimen: naive CD4+ T cells sorted from blood. The source of these receptors is a man between 25 and 39 years old in good health. Both conserved end residues are part of each CDR3. The D gene is left open where the match is weak. A row's size may be missing; if present it is once, few, many or a size class.

D: -
J: TRBJ2-1
size: -
V: TRBV27
DNA: TGTGCCAGCAGTCCCGGGTCAGGGGTTTACAATGAGCAGTTCTTC
CDR3: CASSPGSGVYNEQFF

D: -
J: TRBJ1-1
size: -
V: TRBV25-1
DNA: TGTGCCAGCTCCCGGGACATGACCGATGAAGCTTTCTTT
CDR3: CASSRDMTDEAFF

D: TRBD1
J: TRBJ2-7
size: -
V: TRBV5-1
DNA: TGCGCCAGCAGCTTGACCGGGACAGGGGCCGATCGTTTGTACTTC
CDR3: CASSLTGTGADRLYF

D: TRBD2
J: TRBJ2-7
size: -
V: TRBV18
DNA: TGTGCCAGCTCACCCCTGCGCCAGTTGAGCGGGAGGAGCTACGAGCAGTACTTC
CDR3: CASSPLRQLSGRSYEQYF

D: TRBD1
J: TRBJ2-5
size: -
V: TRBV5-1
DNA: TGCGCCAGCGCTCGGGACAGCAAAGAGACCCAGTACTTC
CDR3: CASARDSKETQYF

D: -
J: TRBJ1-1
size: -
V: TRBV6-5
DNA: TGTGCCAGCAGTTCTACCGGGGCAGGGAACACTGAAGCTTTCTTT
CDR3: CASSSTGAGNTEAFF

D: -
J: TRBJ2-7
size: -
V: TRBV7-9
DNA: TGTGCCAGCAGCTCTCAACAGGGATCCTACGAGCAGTACTTC
CDR3: CASSSQQGSYEQYF

D: TRBD2
J: TRBJ2-1
size: -
V: TRBV7-6
DNA: TGTGCCAGCAGCTCCAAAGCGGGAGGACTAATGGGGACGCAGTTCTTC
CDR3: CASSSKAGGLMGTQFF

D: -
J: TRBJ1-2
size: -
V: TRBV28
DNA: TGTGCCAGCAAACCGCAGCGCGGCGGAAGCACCTTGGTGGGCTACACCTTC
CDR3: CASKPQRGGSTLVGYTF

D: -
J: TRBJ2-1
size: -
V: TRBV27
DNA: TGTGCCAGCAGTATCTCGGTAGATCTCAATGAGCAGTTCTTC
CDR3: CASSISVDLNEQFF

D: -
J: TRBJ2-7
size: -
V: TRBV2
DNA: TGTGCCAGCAGTGAAATGCAGGGAGGCGAGCAGTACTTC
CDR3: CASSEMQGGEQYF

D: -
J: TRBJ1-2
size: -
V: TRBV5-1
DNA: TGCGCCAGCAGCTTGGACGGACTTCGTGGCTATGGCTACACCTTC
CDR3: CASSLDGLRGYGYTF

D: TRBD1
J: TRBJ1-5
size: -
V: TRBV7-8
DNA: TGTGCCAGCAGCCCGGGACAGGGTAATCAGCCCCAGCATTTT
CDR3: CASSPGQGNQPQHF

D: -
J: TRBJ2-5
size: -
V: TRBV7-2
DNA: TGTGCCAGCAGCTTGGGCCTATCCAAAGAGACCCAGTACTTC
CDR3: CASSLGLSKETQYF

D: -
J: TRBJ2-5
size: -
V: TRBV11-2
DNA: TGTGCCAGCAGCACTTATGAAGAGACCCAGTACTTC
CDR3: CASSTYEETQYF

D: TRBD1
J: TRBJ2-1
size: -
V: TRBV19
DNA: TGTGCCAGTAGTCCAGGGACAGCGCTACAAGGTGAGCAGTTCTTC
CDR3: CASSPGTALQGEQFF

D: TRBD1
J: TRBJ2-3
size: -
V: TRBV10-2
DNA: TGCGCCACAGCGACAGGGGTACGTGATACGCAGTATTTT
CDR3: CATATGVRDTQYF

D: -
J: TRBJ2-3
size: -
V: TRBV9
DNA: TGTGCCAGCAGCGTAACCCATTCCACAGATACGCAGTATTTT
CDR3: CASSVTHSTDTQYF

D: -
J: TRBJ1-1
size: -
V: TRBV28
DNA: TGTGCCAGTTTTATGAACACTGAAGCTTTCTTT
CDR3: CASFMNTEAFF

D: -
J: TRBJ2-1
size: once
V: TRBV9
DNA: TGTGCCAGCTCCCCGACTAGGCGGGACAATGAGCAGTTCTTC
CDR3: CASSPTRRDNEQFF

D: TRBD2
J: TRBJ2-7
size: -
V: TRBV19
DNA: TGTGCCAGTAGTATAGGGGCTAGCGGCTACGAGCAGTACTTC
CDR3: CASSIGASGYEQYF

D: -
J: TRBJ2-2
size: once
V: TRBV7-9
DNA: TGTGCCAGCAGCTCCGGTCAGCCGAACACCGGGGAGCTGTTTTTT
CDR3: CASSSGQPNTGELFF

D: TRBD2
J: TRBJ2-3
size: once
V: TRBV11-2
DNA: TGTGCCAGCAGCTTAGCTGCTTCTAGCGGGAGGGCCGTCCCAGATACGCAGTATTTT
CDR3: CASSLAASSGRAVPDTQYF

D: -
J: TRBJ2-3
size: -
V: TRBV9
DNA: TGTGCCAGCAGCCCGTCAGGGGTTCCCACAGATACGCAGTATTTT
CDR3: CASSPSGVPTDTQYF

D: -
J: TRBJ2-1
size: -
V: TRBV18
DNA: TGTGCCAGCTCACCCTCCGGACTATCCTACAATGAGCAGTTCTTC
CDR3: CASSPSGLSYNEQFF

D: TRBD1
J: TRBJ2-7
size: -
V: TRBV5-1
DNA: TGCGCCAGCAGCTGGACAGGAGACGAGCAGTACTTC
CDR3: CASSWTGDEQYF

D: TRBD2
J: TRBJ2-1
size: -
V: TRBV6-5
DNA: TGTGCCAGCAGTTACATGGCGGGAGGTCTTAAGGGGCAGTTCTTC
CDR3: CASSYMAGGLKGQFF

D: -
J: TRBJ2-2
size: -
V: TRBV2
DNA: TGTGCCAGCCAACTTTCCCAACTCACCGGGGAGCTGTTTTTT
CDR3: CASQLSQLTGELFF

D: -
J: TRBJ2-7
size: -
V: TRBV10-3
DNA: TGTGCCGCAGGGGAGAACGAGCAGTACTTC
CDR3: CAAGENEQYF

D: TRBD2
J: TRBJ2-1
size: -
V: TRBV10-3
DNA: TGTGCCATCACTCCGCCGACTAGCGGTTACAATGAGCAGTTCTTC
CDR3: CAITPPTSGYNEQFF

D: -
J: TRBJ2-5
size: -
V: TRBV6-5
DNA: TGTGCCAGCAGACCGTACAGGGTTTTCCAAGAGACCCAGTACTTC
CDR3: CASRPYRVFQETQYF

D: -
J: TRBJ2-7
size: once
V: TRBV27
DNA: TGTGCCAGCAGGGCGGGGGACAGCCGAGACTACGAGCAGTACTTC
CDR3: CASRAGDSRDYEQYF

D: TRBD2
J: TRBJ2-3
size: -
V: TRBV27
DNA: TGTGCCAGCAGATCAATGGGGCTAGCGGGAGGGCCGCGCACAGATACGCAGTATTTT
CDR3: CASRSMGLAGGPRTDTQYF

D: -
J: TRBJ2-7
size: -
V: TRBV6-5
DNA: TGTGCCAGCAGTTCTGGGGCGGGACGGTCCTACGAGCAGTACTTC
CDR3: CASSSGAGRSYEQYF

D: TRBD2
J: TRBJ2-3
size: -
V: TRBV7-9
DNA: TGTGCCAGCAGCCGGAGTGGGGGAGGGGATACGCAGTATTTT
CDR3: CASSRSGGGDTQYF

D: TRBD1
J: TRBJ2-7
size: -
V: TRBV5-1
DNA: TGCGCCAGCAGCTTGGGGGACAGATCATCTCCAGGCGAGCAGTACTTC
CDR3: CASSLGDRSSPGEQYF

D: -
J: TRBJ2-7
size: -
V: TRBV7-9
DNA: TGTGCCAGCAGCTACGGCCCTGCGGAGCAGTACTTC
CDR3: CASSYGPAEQYF

D: -
J: TRBJ2-7
size: -
V: TRBV15
DNA: TGTGCCACCAGCAGAGATTGGATCAGAATCGACGAGCAGTACTTC
CDR3: CATSRDWIRIDEQYF

D: TRBD2
J: TRBJ2-1
size: -
V: TRBV18
DNA: TGTGCCAGCTCACCCAGGATAATAGCGGGAACGTATGAGCAGTTCTTC
CDR3: CASSPRIIAGTYEQFF

D: TRBD1
J: TRBJ2-1
size: -
V: TRBV28
DNA: TGTGCCAGCAGTATATCCCAGGGGGTAGGATACAATGAGCAGTTCTTC
CDR3: CASSISQGVGYNEQFF